This T cell receptor (beta chain) comes out of a study of shared clonotypes between healthy human individuals (dated by TCRdb to the early 2020s). At the level of the whole study: Two women and a few men aged 18 to 49 years were included in the cohort. Between about 0.9 and 10 billion PBMCs per donor were obtained by leukapheresis. For each donor, CD4 naive and CD4 memory were each given three plates, CD8 naive was given two plates, and CD8 memory was given one plate. Different laboratories and diverse techniques were used to prepare libraries and sequence TCR repertoires, to increase sequencing depth and limit assay-specific biases. To estimate repertoire size and how much clonotype sharing occurs between individuals, the study deeply sequenced the blood TCR repertoires of about five healthy adults. General findings and caveats noted by the study authors: When a handful of donors were compared, the shared fraction of clonotypes was 5% to 6.5% for naive CD4, 3.5% to 4% for naive CD8, more than 2% for memory CD4, and roughly 0.43% for memory CD8. Larger estimated clonotype richness was generally found for naive subsets than for memory subsets. Even with the large sequencing depth, rarefaction of the sorted-subset datasets indicated that sequencing was incomplete. Sampling was restricted to blood, and TCR repertoires in tissues likely differ from the TCR repertoires found in blood. Based on pairwise subsampling, the degree of clonotype sharing among donors was expected to be affected by sequencing depth. Compared with non-shared clonotypes, clonotypes shared by all four sorted-subset donors had higher generation probabilities. The small number of donors limited the genetic and exposure-history diversity represented.

The donors were healthy, HIV-negative adults who had no recently reported acute infections or vaccinations. Only Caucasian adults living in Nashville, Tennessee, USA were represented among the donors. Magnetic negative selection was used to enrich CD4+ T cells, after which naive cells were positively selected on CD45RA and the negative fraction became the memory subset. After blood collection by leukapheresis, PBMCs were isolated using Ficoll-Histopaque density gradient centrifugation and then cryopreserved in the vapor phase of liquid nitrogen. Purity and quantity of every magnetically sorted T cell population were checked by analytical flow cytometry. From each sorted fraction, genomic DNA was isolated and quantified by UV absorbance on a Nanodrop 2000c. TCR CDR3 regions were amplified from genomic DNA by multiplex PCR using the deep immunoSEQ assay. Genomic DNA extracted from each cell subset was distributed evenly over all wells of several immunoSEQ 96-well plates, and each plate served as one replicate. For sorted subsets, around 200 ng genomic DNA, equal to tens of thousands of T cell genomes, was loaded into each replicate PCR. Purified libraries were measured with a Qubit 3.0 fluorometer, size-checked on a Bioanalyzer 2100, and measured again with the KAPA Library Quantification kit. Every immunoSEQ 96-well plate was sequenced on a dedicated single-read 150-cycle Illumina NextSeq 550 flow cell. The original methods were these. The immunoSEQ output contained only junctional sequences without quality scores, so filtering could not match that applied to full-length reads. Sequences were annotated with PyIR, a Python wrapper for IgBLAST v1.9, using IMGT germline references to assign V/J genes and CDR3. Any read was removed if the V/J assignment was weak (E-value above 1e-6), the CDR3 was missing, or the read contained stop codons, out-of-frame junctions, or ambiguous translated residues. V3J clonotypes were defined as sequences sharing an identical inferred V gene, J gene, and CDR3 amino acid sequence. Percentage overlap between repertoires was computed as shared unique clonotypes divided by the size of the smaller repertoire. Repertoire richness was assessed with RTK rarefaction, the Chao1 estimator, and Recon v2.1 estimates of unobserved clonotypes. For all TCRbeta clonotypes obtained by the gDNA method from a few donors, generation probabilities were computed with OLGA. Held by TCRdb, this immuneACCESS table contains in-frame sequences only and omits some clones. Under half of the omission traces to an unresolved V gene where checked; the cause of the rest is unknown. The V and J calls and clone size are taken from that table; D and trimming were inferred from the DNA. Counted in this sample were 1 million to 1.2 million clones; approximately 77% of them appeared once. 0.89% of the sample lies in the top ten.

On this clone itself: Its antigen is unknown. Base qualities are not at hand, and no much larger clone is one base apart.

This TCR was sampled from a man in his late teens or twenties in good health. Some clones in this sample may be carry-over from other donors' samples. The sequencing input was memory CD4+ T cells from PBMCs. This specimen's cell subset or site label, per the study, means: CD45RA-negative fraction.

The bases read TGTGCCAGCAGTGAAGTTGCGCGGACTCTCGGAGGAAACACCATATATTTT. It translates to CASSEVARTLGGNTIYF. This sequence uses TRBV6-1 and TRBJ1-3; the D gene assignment is ambiguous. The CDR3 holds 17 amino acids from the cysteine to the phenylalanine. CDR3 DNA is the only sequence kept; it has 51 bases, read in frame from the first base. The germline V gene encodes CDR1 MNHNS and CDR2 SASEGT. Trimming takes 1 base from V and 4 bases from J, and the germline ends sit 17 bases apart.